Following are 30 T cell receptor beta chains from one sample sequenced in a study of T cells expressing NK-cell markers. TCRdb reprocessed the 5' RACE reads, with one entry per CDR3 protein and no DNA. Across roughly 350,000 distinct CDR3 sequences, the top ten clones capture 5% to 5.5% of the sample. Input material: blood T cells: a sorted CD56 or NKG2C T cell subset, CD4+ or CD8+ T cells, or bulk PBMC T cells (not recorded which). The receptors were gathered from a man between 18 and 69 years old in good health.

The chain recombines TRBV6-1 with TRBJ1-2; the TCRdb call, TRBD1, lacks DNA for checking. Germline V gene lookup returns CDR1 MNHNS and CDR2 SASEGT. The CDR3 loop spans 14 amino acids. CDR3 amino acids: CASSEAYRGHGYTF.

V gene TRBV19 combines with J gene TRBJ2-7; TCRdb gives TRBD1 as the D gene, but with no DNA this cannot be confirmed. Germline-derived CDR1 and CDR2 are LNHDA and SQIVND (reference sequence). This CDR3 comprises 14 residues. The CDR3 spells CASSNRGPRDEQYF. Drawing the rest from reference TRBV19 and TRBJ2-7, the complete variable domain is DGGITQSPKYLFRKEGQNVTLSCEQNLNHDAMYWYRQDPGQGLRLIYYSQIVNDFQKGDIAEGYSVSREKKESFPLTVTSAQKNPTAFYLCASSNRGPRDEQYFGPGTRLTVT.

The rearrangement uses TRBV4-2 and TRBJ2-7; TCRdb's D call of TRBD1 is untestable without DNA. Per germline, CDR1 LGHNA and CDR2 YNFKEQ. The CDR3 covers 18 residues. The chain's CDR3 is CASSQSEESRQLFHEQYF.

The chain links TRBV29-1 to TRBJ2-2; TCRdb selects TRBD1, and the lack of DNA leaves this call unchecked. The CDR3 spans 14 residues. Germline V lookup: CDR1 SQVTM, CDR2 ANQGSEA. The CDR3 sequence: CSVSPDQNTGELFF.

V gene TRBV7-6 combines with J gene TRBJ2-5; the D call from TCRdb, TRBD1, cannot be confirmed without DNA. Germline CDR1 and CDR2: SGHVS and FNYEAQ. The CDR3 length is 14 residues. CDR3 amino acids: CASSLLPGAETQYF.

The chain uses TRBV6-1 and TRBJ1-1; TCRdb's D gene call, TRBD1, goes unchecked for lack of DNA. Per the germline V gene, CDR1 is MNHNS and CDR2 is SASEGT. The CDR3 length is 14 residues. The CDR3 reads CASTNRQGVGEAFF.

J is TRBJ2-7 and V is TRBV5-1; TCRdb designates TRBD1, a call that cannot be tested without DNA. Germline assignment: CDR1 SGHRS and CDR2 YFSETQ. The CDR3 covers 15 residues. CDR3 sequence: CASSLWGPKSYEQYF.

CDR3 sequence reads: CASSLFGDRRADSYEQYF. The chain employs TRBV27 and TRBJ2-7; checking the TCRdb D call of TRBD1 is not possible without DNA. CDR1 MNHEY and CDR2 SMNVEV come from the germline V gene (reference sequence). The CDR3 contains 18 residues.

The chain couples TRBV7-2 to TRBJ2-7; the TCRdb call, TRBD1, lacks DNA for checking. CDR3 length: 15 residues. Germline V lookup: CDR1 SGHTA, CDR2 FQGNSA. CDR3 sequence: CASSGTGTGGKEQYF.

The rearrangement joins TRBV6-1 to TRBJ2-1; there is no DNA to check the TCRdb D call of TRBD2. The CDR3 runs to 15 residues. In germline, CDR1 is MNHNS, CDR2 SASEGT. CDR3: CASSNGLAGYNEQFF.

J is TRBJ2-3 and V is TRBV30; TCRdb lists TRBD1, though no DNA is available to test this call. CDR3 size: 13 residues. The V gene's germline CDR1 is GTSNPN and CDR2 SVGIG (reference sequence). This CDR3 is CAWTGWGTDTQYF.

The chain links TRBV18 to TRBJ2-7; the TCRdb D gene call, TRBD1, has no DNA to confirm it. Germline V gene lookup returns CDR1 KGHSH and CDR2 LQKENI. The CDR3 spans 16 residues. The CDR3 protein is CASSREGIPLGNEQYF.

This chain connects TRBV28 to TRBJ1-5. The CDR3 loop spans 13 amino acids. Germline CDR1 is MDHEN and CDR2 is SYDVKM. CDR3 sequence: CASSNPPSYPQHF. The variable domain in full, with the rest retrieved from reference TRBV28 and TRBJ1-5, is DVKVTQSSRYLVKRTGEKVFLECVQDMDHENMFWYRQDPGLGLRLIYFSYDVKMKEKGDIPEGYSVSREKKERFSLILESASTNQTSMYLCASSNPPSYPQHFGDGTRLSIL.

This rearrangement joins TRBV11-2 to TRBJ1-3; with no DNA, the TCRdb D assignment of TRBD1 cannot be verified. The CDR3 runs to 16 residues. The germline V gene encodes CDR1 SGHAT and CDR2 FQNNGV. CDR3: CASSTRSTSTGNTIYF.

The chain is built from TRBV15 and TRBJ2-6; there is no DNA to check the TCRdb D call of TRBD1. CDR1 is LNHNV and CDR2 is YYDKDF in the germline V gene (reference sequence). This CDR3 has 17 amino acids. This chain's CDR3 is CATSRGPASSGANVLTF.

The rearrangement links TRBV6-1 to TRBJ2-2. Germline-derived CDR1 and CDR2 are MNHNS and SASEGT. The CDR3 is 15 amino acids. CDR3: CASRPTYMNTGELFF.

The V call is TRBV18, the J call TRBJ2-7; the TRBD1 assignment by TCRdb is unverifiable without DNA. The germline CDR1 and CDR2 sequences are KGHSH and LQKENI. This CDR3 spans 14 amino acids. The CDR3 here is CASSGTVSSYEQYF.

This rearrangement joins TRBV10-3 to TRBJ2-7; no DNA is available, so the TRBD2 call from TCRdb remains unchecked. CDR3 length: 16 amino acids. CDR1 is ENHRY and CDR2 is SYGVKD in the germline V gene. CDR3 loop: CAISGGLAGGPYEQYF.

This chain connects TRBV6-1 to TRBJ2-1; the TCRdb call, TRBD1, lacks DNA for checking. The CDR3 sequence is 11 residues long. Per the germline V gene, CDR1 is MNHNS and CDR2 is SASEGT. CDR3 region: CASRDRVYEFF.

This chain uses TRBV7-6 with TRBJ2-3; TCRdb outputs TRBD2, but without DNA this stays unchecked. Germline lookup yields CDR1 SGHVS and CDR2 FNYEAQ. The CDR3 length is 16 residues. The CDR3 reads CASSLLLAGTTDTQYF.

This chain joins TRBV12-5 and TRBJ2-2; lacking DNA, the TRBD2 call made by TCRdb goes unchecked. The germline V gene has CDR1 LGHNT and CDR2 FRNRAP. This CDR3 spans 13 amino acids. CDR3 loop: CASYGGYSGELFF.

V gene TRBV24-1 combines with J gene TRBJ2-5; TCRdb designates TRBD2, a call that cannot be tested without DNA. Germline CDR1 reads KGHDR; CDR2 reads SFDVKD. The CDR3 has 14 residues. The chain's CDR3 is CATSEGDGRETQYF.

This sequence joins TRBV6-1 and TRBJ2-7; TCRdb's D call of TRBD1 is untestable without DNA. The germline V gene encodes CDR1 MNHNS and CDR2 SASEGT. This CDR3 is built from 13 residues. CDR3: CASSRAGGDEQYF.

The gene calls are TRBV27 and TRBJ2-1; the D call of TRBD1 rests on TCRdb alone, since no DNA is present to check it. The CDR3 has 14 residues. Per germline, CDR1 MNHEY and CDR2 SMNVEV (reference sequence). CDR3 protein: CASSLSRLRDEQFF.

This chain uses TRBV2 with TRBJ1-4; TCRdb lists TRBD1, though no DNA is available to test this call. This CDR3 has 14 amino acids. Germline V lookup: CDR1 SNHLY, CDR2 FYNNEI. The CDR3 loop reads CASSQNRGAEKLFF.

The chain joins TRBV25-1 to TRBJ2-7. Germline CDR1 and CDR2: MGHDK and SYGVNS. This CDR3 region has 13 residues. The CDR3 sequence: CASRSQSSYEQYF.

The chain combines TRBV11-2 with TRBJ2-1; TCRdb proposes TRBD2, but this gene call is untestable without DNA. This CDR3 spans 17 amino acids. CDR1 and CDR2 from the germline V gene are SGHAT and FQNNGV. This chain's CDR3 is CASSLRDGSISYNEQFF. Complete variable domain (other parts from reference TRBV11-2 and TRBJ2-1): EAGVAQSPRYKIIEKRQSVAFWCNPISGHATLYWYQQILGQGPKLLIQFQNNGVVDDSQLPKDRFSAERLKGVDSTLKIQPAKLEDSAVYLCASSLRDGSISYNEQFFGPGTRLTVL.

CDR3: CSARPIYSPSTDTQYF. The gene calls are TRBV20-1 and TRBJ2-3; with no DNA, the TCRdb D assignment of TRBD2 cannot be verified. The CDR3 has 16 residues. In germline, CDR1 is DFQATT, CDR2 SNEGSKA (reference sequence).

V gene TRBV6-1 combines with J gene TRBJ2-7; as DNA is missing, the TRBD2 call by TCRdb cannot be tested. This CDR3 contains 15 residues. Germline CDR1 reads MNHNS; CDR2 reads SASEGT. The CDR3 reads CASSGSRGGSYEQYF.

The chain has TRBV6-1 and TRBJ2-5. Germline CDR1 is MNHNS and CDR2 is SASEGT. The CDR3 is 16 amino acids. This chain's CDR3 is CASSQPYKGREETQYF.